This T cell receptor beta chain was observed in a study of regulatory T cells in long-lasting Graves disease. Assembly of TCR beta libraries relied on iRepertoire HTBI primers together with Arm-PCR of CDR3 regions. From the multiplex PCR reads, TCRdb called clonotypes with MiXCR, one entry per CDR3 protein. The sample yields 400,000 to 500,000 distinct CDR3 sequences, roughly 15% seen once. The sample's time point: newly diagnosed GD, antithyroid drugs for less than 3 months. PBMC-derived RNA was used for the TCR library. This clonotype was seen repeatedly, ten times or more. Trimming took 2 bases from V and 1 from J, leaving 9 bases between them. The CDR3 is made up of 13 amino acids. Germline-derived CDR1 and CDR2 are GTSNPN and SVGIG (reference sequence). The same specimen was also included in a second study, on T cells in Graves' hyperthyroidism and ophthalmopathy.

The receptor was isolated from a woman aged 18-29 years with Graves disease. The chain joins TRBV30 to TRBJ2-7; possible D gene TRBD1, 5 bases. The starting material was peripheral blood mononuclear cells (PBMCs), obtained at new diagnosis, from a patient treated with antithyroid drugs. CDR3 loop: CAWSRTPSYEQYF. CDR3 in DNA: TGTGCCTGGAGTCGGACACCGTCCTACGAGCAGTACTTC.